These 5 T cell receptor beta chains were sequenced from one sample in a study of metastatic and nonmetastatic thyroid tumors. Every patient was untreated before thyroid surgery. TCRdb ran MiXCR on the PCR reads. The sample carries about 32,000 clones, more than 15% recorded once. Sequenced material: blood. The receptors were gathered from a female donor with papillary thyroid cancer or a benign thyroid nodule (not recorded which). Some clones in this sample may be carry-over from other donors' samples.

This rearrangement joins TRBV12-3 or TRBV12-4 to TRBJ2-1, with 8 bases lining up with TRBD1. The V and J ends lost 4 bases and 3 bases, in that order; junction bases with no gene match: 5. The CDR3 has 15 amino acids. Here the CDR3 DNA reads TGTGCCAGCAGTTACATGGGACAGGACTACAATGAGCAGTTCTTC. As protein: CASSYMGQDYNEQFF.

This clone has a count of ten or more. The genes are TRBV6-2 or TRBV6-3 and TRBJ1-2; 10 nucleotides match TRBD1. Germline V gene data show CDR1 as MNHEY and CDR2 as SVGEGT. Germline trimming cut 0 bases from V and 1 base from J; bases unmatched to any gene: 14. This CDR3 is built from 20 residues. CDR3 residues: CASSYSTRGTGDLGNYGYTF. The CDR3 region has the DNA TGTGCCAGCAGTTACTCGACAAGGGGGACAGGGGATCTCGGTAACTATGGCTACACCTTC.

This clone was observed many times. The rearrangement joins TRBV20-1 to TRBJ2-5; D is unclear. There are 14 residues in the CDR3. V was clipped by 0 bases and J by 3 bases, with 11 bases between them. Per the germline V gene, CDR1 is DFQATT and CDR2 is SNEGSKA (reference sequence). CDR3 loop: CSAREWREEETQYF. CDR3 bases: TGCAGTGCTAGAGAATGGAGAGAGGAAGAGACCCAGTACTTC.

Only a few counts were recorded for this clone. The rearrangement links TRBV6-6 to TRBJ2-1; TRBD2 matches at 14 bases. This CDR3 is 17 amino acids long. CDR1 is MNHNY and CDR2 is SVGAGI in the germline V gene (reference sequence). Trimming at V came to 6 bases and at J to 8 bases, leaving 12 bases not matched to a gene. CDR3 bases: TGTGCCAGCAGAAGACTAGCGGGGGGGCGGAAGGGAGATGAGCAGTTCTTC. It translates to CASRRLAGGRKGDEQFF.

By share, this clone counts as medium-sized. The CDR3 protein is CASSVDISGNTIYF. The CDR3 DNA sequence: TGTGCCAGCAGCGTAGACATCTCTGGAAACACCATATATTTT. The chain uses TRBV9 and TRBJ1-3; D is unclear. CDR3 size: 14 residues. V lost 0 bases to trimming and J lost 0 bases, with 4 bases between them. Germline lookup yields CDR1 SGDLS and CDR2 YYNGEE.